The rows below give T cell receptor beta chains drawn from one sample of a study of OX40 agonist ivuxolimab in advanced cancers. Clones were read by immunoSEQ multiplex PCR, and TCRdb kept only the in-frame ones, dropping some. In the table there are approximately 25,000 clones, just over 85% of which are singletons. The input for sequencing was CD4+ or CD8+ T cells sorted from blood, taken in a trial of the OX40 agonist ivuxolimab. All receptors derive from an adult with an advanced solid tumor such as melanoma, head and neck, liver or kidney cancer. Each CDR3 is given with its conserved first and last residue. The D gene is left open where the match is weak. A row's size may be missing; if present it is once, few, many or a size class.

v_gene	d_gene	j_gene	abundance	CDR3nt	CDR3aa
TRBV28	.	TRBJ1-3	.	TGTGCCAGCAGCTCAGCTCCGCGCTACACCATATATTTT	CASSSAPRYTIYF
TRBV6-5	.	TRBJ2-1	once	TGTGCCAGCAGTTACAGGGCGCAGGGCGAGCAGTTCTTC	CASSYRAQGEQFF
TRBV27	.	TRBJ2-7	once	TGTGCCAGCAGACCGGGAATCGCCCCCTACGAGCAGTACTTC	CASRPGIAPYEQYF
TRBV7-8	.	TRBJ2-3	.	TGTGCCAGCAGCCCCCGGGGGTGGGGTGGGGGCACAGATACGCAGTATTTT	CASSPRGWGGGTDTQYF
TRBV2	.	TRBJ2-7	.	TGTGCCAGCAGTGTGGGCAGGGCGGCCTACGAGCAGTACTTC	CASSVGRAAYEQYF
TRBV11-2	TRBD1	TRBJ1-6	.	TGTGCCAGCAGCCTGGGACAGGGTAATTCACCCCTCCACTTT	CASSLGQGNSPLHF
TRBV5-8	.	TRBJ1-1	.	TGTGCCAGCAGCCGACCGAACACTGAAGCTTTCTTT	CASSRPNTEAFF
TRBV1	.	TRBJ2-2	.	TGCACCAGCAGCTCTAGGCCGGGACTTGCGTCCGGGGAGCTGTTTTTT	CTSSSRPGLASGELFF
TRBV27	.	TRBJ1-2	.	TGTGCCAGCAGTCCAACAGTTAACTATGGCTACACCTTC	CASSPTVNYGYTF
TRBV7-9	.	TRBJ2-1	.	TGTGCCAGCAGTAAGACAGTTCTCTCTCACAATGAGCAGTTCTTC	CASSKTVLSHNEQFF
TRBV6-5	TRBD2	TRBJ2-7	.	TGTGCCAGCAGTTATCGGGGGGGGCCTCTCGAGCAGTACTTC	CASSYRGGPLEQYF
TRBV7-6	.	TRBJ2-3	.	TGTGCCAGCAGCTTAGGGGGGGGCAGACCCACAGATACGCAGTATTTT	CASSLGGGRPTDTQYF
TRBV5-1	.	TRBJ2-3	.	TGCGCCAGCAGCTTGGCCTCCGGGGGACTCGGAGATACGCAGTATTTT	CASSLASGGLGDTQYF
TRBV4-1	TRBD2	TRBJ2-1	.	TGCGCCAGCAGAATTAGCGGGAATGTAAATGAGCAGTTCTTC	CASRISGNVNEQFF
TRBV7-9	TRBD1	TRBJ2-1	once	TGTGCCAGCAGCTTGGGACAGGGAGGCAATGAGCAGTTCTTC	CASSLGQGGNEQFF
TRBV27	.	TRBJ2-7	.	TGTGCCAGCAAAGGGGCAGCCTCCTACGAGCAGTACTTC	CASKGAASYEQYF
TRBV6-4	TRBD2	TRBJ2-7	.	TGTGCCAGCAGTGAGGTCCCTAGCGGGCCCCGGGAGGAGCAGTACTTC	CASSEVPSGPREEQYF
TRBV29-1	.	TRBJ1-4	.	TGCAGCGTTTGGTTGGAAATGGATGAAAAACTGTTTTTT	CSVWLEMDEKLFF
TRBV5-4	TRBD2	TRBJ2-7	.	TGTGCCAGCAGCTTGGCCACCGGGACTATTACCTACGAGCAGTACTTC	CASSLATGTITYEQYF
TRBV2	.	TRBJ2-1	.	TGTGCCAGCAGTGAAGGGGTTGGGGGCAACCATGAGCAGTTCTTC	CASSEGVGGNHEQFF
TRBV5-1	.	TRBJ2-2	.	TGCGCCAGCAGCTTGGCCGGGATTTCCGGGGAGCTGTTTTTT	CASSLAGISGELFF
TRBV7-3	.	TRBJ2-7	.	TGTGCCAGCAGCTTAGGCGCGGGGAACGAGCAGTACTTC	CASSLGAGNEQYF
TRBV27	.	TRBJ1-2	.	TGTGCCAGCAGTTTATCGGTTCAGAGTGCCTATGGCTACACCTTC	CASSLSVQSAYGYTF
TRBV10-3	.	TRBJ2-7	.	TGTGCCATCAGTGTACACAGATTATACGAGCAGTACTTC	CAISVHRLYEQYF
TRBV7-6	TRBD2	TRBJ2-1	.	TGTGCCAGCAGCTTAGCAGAGCGGGGAGAGCAGTTCTTC	CASSLAERGEQFF
TRBV7-9	TRBD1	TRBJ1-5	.	TGTGCCAGCAGCGGGGGACCAGGGGGCGGCCAGCCCCAGCATTTT	CASSGGPGGGQPQHF
TRBV7-9	.	TRBJ2-2	.	TGTGCCAGCAGCTTAGAGGGCAGGATGAGCGGGGAGCTGTTTTTT	CASSLEGRMSGELFF
TRBV27	TRBD2	TRBJ2-1	.	TGTGCCAGCGGCGGGGGGAATGAGCAGTTCTTC	CASGGGNEQFF
TRBV10-2	.	TRBJ2-1	.	TGCGCCAGCAGTCCGGGGAGCTCCTACAATGAGCAGTTCTTC	CASSPGSSYNEQFF
TRBV7-6	.	TRBJ2-3	.	TGTGCCAGCAGCTTAGAGAGTCCGGGTACAGATACGCAGTATTTT	CASSLESPGTDTQYF
TRBV7-6	.	TRBJ2-2	.	TGTGCCAGCGGCGAAGGGGGGGTAAACACCGGGGAGCTGTTTTTT	CASGEGGVNTGELFF
TRBV7-8	TRBD2	TRBJ2-7	.	TGTGCCAGCCGAGGGACTAGCGGGAGTTACGAGCAGTACTTC	CASRGTSGSYEQYF
TRBV7-9	.	TRBJ2-7	.	TGTGCCAGCAGCTTTGAGGCTCCCAGATACGAGCAGTACTTC	CASSFEAPRYEQYF
TRBV5-1	.	TRBJ2-7	.	TGCGCCAGCAGTTCGTTTTCCCTCGGGAGTGCACAGTACTTC	CASSSFSLGSAQYF
TRBV6-5	.	TRBJ2-7	.	TGTGCCAGCAACGCGGGACGGGGTGTCTCCTACGAGCAGTACTTC	CASNAGRGVSYEQYF
TRBV6-4	.	TRBJ2-6	.	TGTGCCAGCAGTGACTCAAGGGTTGGGGCCAACGTCCTGACTTTC	CASSDSRVGANVLTF
TRBV28	.	TRBJ2-1	.	TGTGCCAGCAGAACACCGGGACTCCCTAAACTCTACAATGAGCAGTTCTTC	CASRTPGLPKLYNEQFF
TRBV9	TRBD1	TRBJ1-2	.	TGTGCCAGCAGCGTAAGGGACAGGGAGTATGGCTACACCTTC	CASSVRDREYGYTF